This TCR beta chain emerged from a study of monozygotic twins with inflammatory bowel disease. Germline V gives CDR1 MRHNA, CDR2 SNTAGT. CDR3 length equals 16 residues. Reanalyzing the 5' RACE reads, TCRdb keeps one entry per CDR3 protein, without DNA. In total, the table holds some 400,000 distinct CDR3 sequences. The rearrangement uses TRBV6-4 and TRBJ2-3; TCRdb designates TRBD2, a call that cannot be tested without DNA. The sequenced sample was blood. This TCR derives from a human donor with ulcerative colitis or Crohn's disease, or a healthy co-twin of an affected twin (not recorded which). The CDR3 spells CASSLSMGVYPDTQYF.